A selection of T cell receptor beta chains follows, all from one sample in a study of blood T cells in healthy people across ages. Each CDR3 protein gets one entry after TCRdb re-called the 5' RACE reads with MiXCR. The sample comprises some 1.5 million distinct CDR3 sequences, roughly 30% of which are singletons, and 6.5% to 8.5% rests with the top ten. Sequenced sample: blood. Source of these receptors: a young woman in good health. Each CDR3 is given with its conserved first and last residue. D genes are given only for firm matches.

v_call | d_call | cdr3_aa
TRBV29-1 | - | CSVDRANTEAFF
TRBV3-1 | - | CASSQEGPDTQYF
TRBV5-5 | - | CASTRDMWSQPQHF
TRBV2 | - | CTSSVDSTNEQFF
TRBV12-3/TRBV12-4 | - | CPKKEMTGTEAFF
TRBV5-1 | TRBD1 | CASSAGQEYDGYTF
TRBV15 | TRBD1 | CATSRGQGDEQFF
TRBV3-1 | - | CASSPERATYNEQFF
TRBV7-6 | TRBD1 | CASSSGTGIGTDTQYF
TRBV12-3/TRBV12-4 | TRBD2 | CASRKNSGEETQYF
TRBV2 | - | CASSVEWIYNEQFF
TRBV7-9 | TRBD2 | CASSLSASGRKYEQYF
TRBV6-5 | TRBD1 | CASSYSSMQGAKNTEAFF
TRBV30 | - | CACSISGQETQYF
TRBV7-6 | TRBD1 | CASSSGQGSLYEQFF
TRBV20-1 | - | CSLSGIGTNEKLFF
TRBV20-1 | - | CSASRGEAKNIQYF
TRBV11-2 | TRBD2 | CASSTGLAPEEETQYF
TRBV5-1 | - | CASSLVGRKGNEQFF
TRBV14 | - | CASNQNTGIGYTF
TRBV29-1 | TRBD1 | CSVEEWHYRGTYNEQFF
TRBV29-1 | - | CSVVGNLNEQFF
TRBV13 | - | CASSPSASSTDTQYF
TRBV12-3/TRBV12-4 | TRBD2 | CASSPLLAGGGDEQFF
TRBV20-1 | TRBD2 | CSAAAGRAINEQFF
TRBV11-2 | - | CASSPQPGTRGYNEQFF
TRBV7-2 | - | CASSLGFSGSMSYNEQFF
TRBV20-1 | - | CSAQDLRGGLNQPQHF
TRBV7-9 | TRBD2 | CASSFGLASDTQYF
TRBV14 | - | CASSQSRSGTQYF